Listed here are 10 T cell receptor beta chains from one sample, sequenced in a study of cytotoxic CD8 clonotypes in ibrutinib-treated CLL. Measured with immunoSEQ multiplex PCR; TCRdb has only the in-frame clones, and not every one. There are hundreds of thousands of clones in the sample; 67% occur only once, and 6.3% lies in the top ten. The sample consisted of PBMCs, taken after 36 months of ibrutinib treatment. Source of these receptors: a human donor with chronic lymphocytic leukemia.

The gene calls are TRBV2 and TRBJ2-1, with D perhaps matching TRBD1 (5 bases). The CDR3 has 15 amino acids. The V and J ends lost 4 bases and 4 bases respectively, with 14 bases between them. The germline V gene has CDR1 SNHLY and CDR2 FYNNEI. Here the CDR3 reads CASSAGDSPYNEQFF. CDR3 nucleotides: TGTGCCAGCAGTGCGGGTGACAGCCCTTACAATGAGCAGTTCTTC.

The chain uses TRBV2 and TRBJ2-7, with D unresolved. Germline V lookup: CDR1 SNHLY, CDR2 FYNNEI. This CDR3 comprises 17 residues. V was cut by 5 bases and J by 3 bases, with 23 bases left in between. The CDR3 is CASSLQRWRFPDYEQYF. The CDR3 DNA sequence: TGTGCCAGCAGTTTACAACGCTGGAGATTCCCTGACTACGAGCAGTACTTC.

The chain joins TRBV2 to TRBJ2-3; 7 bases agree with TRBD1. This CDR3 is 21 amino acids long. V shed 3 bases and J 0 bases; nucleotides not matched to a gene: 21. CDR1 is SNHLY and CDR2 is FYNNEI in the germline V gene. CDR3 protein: CASSEDRMDYLSAKSTDTQYF. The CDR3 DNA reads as TGTGCCAGCAGTGAGGACAGGATGGATTACCTTAGTGCGAAAAGCACAGATACGCAGTATTTT.

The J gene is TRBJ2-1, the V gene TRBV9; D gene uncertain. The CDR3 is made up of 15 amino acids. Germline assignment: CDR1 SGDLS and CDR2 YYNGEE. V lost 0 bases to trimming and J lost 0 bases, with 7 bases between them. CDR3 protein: CASSVVPSSYNEQFF. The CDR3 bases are TGTGCCAGCAGCGTAGTACCGAGCTCCTACAATGAGCAGTTCTTC.

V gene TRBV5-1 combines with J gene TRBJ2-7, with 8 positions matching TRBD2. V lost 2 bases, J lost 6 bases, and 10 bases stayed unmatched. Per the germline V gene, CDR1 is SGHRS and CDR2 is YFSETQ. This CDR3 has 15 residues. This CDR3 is CASSFRSGSWGEQYF. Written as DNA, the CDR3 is TGCGCCAGCAGCTTCAGGAGCGGGAGTTGGGGCGAGCAGTACTTC.

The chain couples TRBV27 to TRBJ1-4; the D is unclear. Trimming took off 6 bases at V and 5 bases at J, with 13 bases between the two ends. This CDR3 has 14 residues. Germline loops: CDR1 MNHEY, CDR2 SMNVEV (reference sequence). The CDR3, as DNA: TGTGCCAGCAGGAACTTGGTGGAAAATGAAAAACTGTTTTTT. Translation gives CASRNLVENEKLFF.

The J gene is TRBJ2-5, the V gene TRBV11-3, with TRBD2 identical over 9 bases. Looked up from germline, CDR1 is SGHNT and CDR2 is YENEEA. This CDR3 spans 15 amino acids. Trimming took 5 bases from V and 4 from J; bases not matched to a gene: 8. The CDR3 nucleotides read TGTGCCAGCAGCGACCGAGCGGGGGGAGGAGAGACCCAGTACTTC. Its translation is CASSDRAGGGETQYF.

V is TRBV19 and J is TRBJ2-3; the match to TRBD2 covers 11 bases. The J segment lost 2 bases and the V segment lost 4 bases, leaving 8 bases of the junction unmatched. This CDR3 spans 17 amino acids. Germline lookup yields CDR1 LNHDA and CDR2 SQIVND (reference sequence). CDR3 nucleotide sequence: TGTGCCAGTAGTACCAGGACTAGCGGGTCATACACAGATACGCAGTATTTT. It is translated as CASSTRTSGSYTDTQYF.

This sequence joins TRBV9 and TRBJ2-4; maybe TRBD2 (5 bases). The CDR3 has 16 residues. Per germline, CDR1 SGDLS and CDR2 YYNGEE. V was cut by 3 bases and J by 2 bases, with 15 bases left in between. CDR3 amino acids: CASSEGSSPTKNIQYF. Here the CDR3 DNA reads TGTGCCAGCAGCGAAGGGTCTAGCCCAACCAAAAACATTCAGTACTTC. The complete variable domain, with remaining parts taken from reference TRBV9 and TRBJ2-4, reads DSGVTQTPKHLITATGQRVTLRCSPRSGDLSVYWYQQSLDQGLQFLIQYYNGEERAKGNILERFSAQQFPDLHSELNLSSLELGDSALYFCASSEGSSPTKNIQYFGAGTRLSVL.

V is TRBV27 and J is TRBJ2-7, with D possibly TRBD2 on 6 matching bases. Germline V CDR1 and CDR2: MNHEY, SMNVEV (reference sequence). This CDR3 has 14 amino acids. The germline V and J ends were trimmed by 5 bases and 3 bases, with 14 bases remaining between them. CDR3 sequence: CASSPSGLSYEQYF. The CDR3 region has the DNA TGTGCCAGCAGTCCCTCGGGACTCAGCTACGAGCAGTACTTC.